This TCR beta chain is drawn from a study of T cell responses to AZD1222 COVID-19 vaccine. The CDR3 sequence is 15 residues long. Germline V lookup: CDR1 MRHNA, CDR2 SNTAGT. Trimming left V 0 bases short and J 4 bases short, with 9 bases between. As regards this clone: Its antigen is not known. Within the sample, other DNA sequences also encode this same CDR3.

Profiling relied on immunoSEQ multiplex PCR, and the TCRdb table lists in-frame clones only, not all of them. The table lists about 120,000 clones, around 85% of them singletons, with about 8.6% in the top ten. Study-wide results and caveats: Unmutated variant regions are reportedly the target of nearly half of TCRs that are spike-specific. CD4 TCRs linked to vaccination spanned spike, dominating at 160-218 and 743-854.

The source was peripheral blood, collected on day 0 of AZD1222 vaccination. The clonotype was recovered from an adult in good health. The chain is built from TRBV6-4 and TRBJ2-2; D assignment may be TRBD1 or TRBD2 (5 bases each). CDR3 nucleotides: TGTGCCAGCAGTGACTCGAGTGGGGGCACCGGGGAGCTGTTTTTT. Translated, it gives CASSDSSGGTGELFF.